The clone carrying this T cell receptor (beta chain) was detected a few times. Its target is unknown. This entry comes from a study of cytotoxic CD8 clonotypes in ibrutinib-treated CLL. About the research overall: Across the patients, some eleven were relapsed/refractory, 15 treatment-naive and approximately 17 IGHV unmutated. Each sample contained, on average, under 260,000 productive templates and roughly 96,000 productive rearrangements. The study's findings and limits: Public clonotypes were rare and shrank or held steady on treatment. Progressing and sustained-remission patients had different sampling times.

Libraries were prepared by immunoSEQ multiplex PCR; TCRdb keeps only in-frame clonotypes and omits some of them. The sample lists around 250,000 clones, 60% to 75% seen once, with roughly 14% in the top ten. The CDR3 is 14 amino acids. V lost 6 bases, J lost 4 bases, and 12 bases lay in between. In germline, CDR1 is MNHEY, CDR2 SVGAGI. The genes are TRBV6-5 and TRBJ1-4; the D is unclear. This clonotype was sampled from a human donor with chronic lymphocytic leukemia. The sequenced sample was PBMCs, obtained after 24 months of ibrutinib treatment. CDR3 sequence (DNA): TGTGCCAGCAGGACCACGGGCCTTAATGAAAAACTGTTTTTT. It is translated as CASRTTGLNEKLFF.